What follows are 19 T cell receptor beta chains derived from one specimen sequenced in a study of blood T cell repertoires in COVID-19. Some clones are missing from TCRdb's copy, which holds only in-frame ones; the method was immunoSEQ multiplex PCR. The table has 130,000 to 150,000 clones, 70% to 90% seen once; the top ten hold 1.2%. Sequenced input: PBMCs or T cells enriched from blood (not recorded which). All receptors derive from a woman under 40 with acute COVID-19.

The CDR3 region has the DNA TGTGCCAGCAGCTTGGGGCTAGCGGGAGGGGAAGAGACCCAGTACTTC. It translates to CASSLGLAGGEETQYF. The chain links TRBV5-5 to TRBJ2-5; 12 bases map to TRBD2. Germline CDR1 reads SGHKS; CDR2 reads YYEKEE (reference sequence). V lost 0 bases and J lost 3; bases outside the gene matches: 3. The CDR3 extends over 16 amino acids.

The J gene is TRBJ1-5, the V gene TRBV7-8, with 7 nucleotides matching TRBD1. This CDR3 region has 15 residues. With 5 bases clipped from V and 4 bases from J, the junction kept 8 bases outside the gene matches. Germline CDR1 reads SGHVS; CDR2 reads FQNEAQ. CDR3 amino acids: CASSEYDRVNQPQHF. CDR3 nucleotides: TGTGCCAGCAGCGAGTACGACAGGGTGAATCAGCCCCAGCATTTT.

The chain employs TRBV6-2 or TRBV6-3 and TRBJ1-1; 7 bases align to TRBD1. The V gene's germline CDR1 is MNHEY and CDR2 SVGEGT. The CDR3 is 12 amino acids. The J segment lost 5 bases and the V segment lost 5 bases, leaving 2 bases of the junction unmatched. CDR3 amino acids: CASSDRATEAFF. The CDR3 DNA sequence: TGTGCCAGCAGTGACAGGGCGACTGAAGCTTTCTTT.

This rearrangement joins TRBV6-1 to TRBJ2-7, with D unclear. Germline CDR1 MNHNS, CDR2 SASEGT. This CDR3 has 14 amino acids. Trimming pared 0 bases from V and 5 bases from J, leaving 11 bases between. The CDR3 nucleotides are TGTGCCAGCAGTGAAGCTCTAGAGAGTCACGAGCAGTACTTC. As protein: CASSEALESHEQYF.

The CDR3 reads CASSFYAYNEQFF. CDR3 sequence (DNA): TGTGCCAGCAGTTTCTACGCCTACAATGAGCAGTTCTTC. The chain is built from TRBV6-2 or TRBV6-3 and TRBJ2-1; D gene ambiguous. Germline values: CDR1 MNHEY, CDR2 SVGEGT. CDR3 length: 13 amino acids. V was shortened by 4 bases and J by 2 bases, with 6 bases between the two germline ends.

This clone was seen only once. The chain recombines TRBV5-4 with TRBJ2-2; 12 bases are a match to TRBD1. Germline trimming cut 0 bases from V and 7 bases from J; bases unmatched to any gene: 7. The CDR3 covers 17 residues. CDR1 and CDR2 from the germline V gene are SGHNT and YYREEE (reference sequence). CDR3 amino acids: CASSLEWDRGLVGELFF. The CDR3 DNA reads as TGTGCCAGCAGCTTGGAGTGGGACAGGGGGCTTGTCGGGGAGCTGTTTTTT.

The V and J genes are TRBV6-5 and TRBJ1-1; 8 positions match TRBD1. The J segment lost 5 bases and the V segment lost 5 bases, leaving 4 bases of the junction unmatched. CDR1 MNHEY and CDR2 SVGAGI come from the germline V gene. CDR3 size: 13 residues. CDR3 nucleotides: TGTGCCAGCAGTACGCGACAGGGGACTGAAGCTTTCTTT. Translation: CASSTRQGTEAFF.

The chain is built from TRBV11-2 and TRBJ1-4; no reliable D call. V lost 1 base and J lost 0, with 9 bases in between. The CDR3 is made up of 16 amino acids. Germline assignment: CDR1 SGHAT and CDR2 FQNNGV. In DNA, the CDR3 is TGTGCCAGCAGCTTAGTTGGCGGAGCAACTAATGAAAAACTGTTTTTT. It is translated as CASSLVGGATNEKLFF.

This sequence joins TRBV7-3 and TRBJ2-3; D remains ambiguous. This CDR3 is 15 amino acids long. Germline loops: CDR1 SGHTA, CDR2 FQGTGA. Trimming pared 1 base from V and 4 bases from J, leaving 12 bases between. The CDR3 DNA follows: TGTGCCAGCAGCTTAAACCTAGGTGTTGCAGATACGCAGTATTTT. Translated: CASSLNLGVADTQYF.

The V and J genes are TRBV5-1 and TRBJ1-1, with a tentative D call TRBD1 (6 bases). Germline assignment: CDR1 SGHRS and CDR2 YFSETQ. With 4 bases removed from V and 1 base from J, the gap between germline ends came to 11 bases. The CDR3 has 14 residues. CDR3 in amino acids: CASSPGAANTEAFF. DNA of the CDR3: TGCGCCAGCAGCCCAGGGGCGGCGAACACTGAAGCTTTCTTT. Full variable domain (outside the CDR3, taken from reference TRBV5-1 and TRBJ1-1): KAGVTQTPRYLIKTRGQQVTLSCSPISGHRSVSWYQQTPGQGLQFLFEYFSETQRNKGNFPGRFSGRQFSNSRSEMNVSTLELGDSALYLCASSPGAANTEAFFGQGTRLTVV.

For the CDR3, the DNA is TGTGCCTGGAGAAATGTGTACGGTTCAGGGCAATATGGCTACACCTTC. This codes for CAWRNVYGSGQYGYTF. The J gene is TRBJ1-2, the V gene TRBV30; TRBD1 is a possible D gene (5 bases). The ends were cut back, 3 bases at V and 5 bases at J, with 22 bases in the middle. The germline V gene has CDR1 GTSNPN and CDR2 SVGIG (reference sequence). This CDR3 is 16 amino acids long.

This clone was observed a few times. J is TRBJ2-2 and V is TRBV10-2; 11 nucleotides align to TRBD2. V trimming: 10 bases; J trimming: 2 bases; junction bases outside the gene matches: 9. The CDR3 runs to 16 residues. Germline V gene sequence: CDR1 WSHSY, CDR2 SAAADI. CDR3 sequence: CATTGTSGGNTGELFF. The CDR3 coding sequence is TGCGCCACCACCGGGACTAGCGGAGGCAACACCGGGGAGCTGTTTTTT.

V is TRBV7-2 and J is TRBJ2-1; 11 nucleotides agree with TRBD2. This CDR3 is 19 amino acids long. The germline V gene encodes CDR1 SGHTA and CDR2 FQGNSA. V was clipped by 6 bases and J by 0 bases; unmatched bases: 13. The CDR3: CASRAPGLAVHVSYNEQFF. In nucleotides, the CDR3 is TGTGCCAGCAGGGCTCCGGGACTAGCGGTCCACGTCTCCTACAATGAGCAGTTCTTC.

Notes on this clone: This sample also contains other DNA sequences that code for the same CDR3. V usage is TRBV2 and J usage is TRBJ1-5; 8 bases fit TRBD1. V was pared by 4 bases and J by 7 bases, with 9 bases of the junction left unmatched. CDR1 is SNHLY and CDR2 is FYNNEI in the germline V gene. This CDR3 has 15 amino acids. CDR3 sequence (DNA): TGTGCCAGCAGTGCCGGGACAGGAGGGGGGCAGCCCCAGCATTTT. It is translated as CASSAGTGGGQPQHF.

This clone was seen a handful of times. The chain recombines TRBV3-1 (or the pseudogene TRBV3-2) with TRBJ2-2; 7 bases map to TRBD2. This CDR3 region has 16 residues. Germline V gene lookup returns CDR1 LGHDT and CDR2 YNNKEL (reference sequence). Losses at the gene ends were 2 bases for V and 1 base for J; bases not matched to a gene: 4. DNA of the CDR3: TGTGCCAGCAGCCAACATTCTAGCGGGAACACCGGGGAGCTGTTTTTT. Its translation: CASSQHSSGNTGELFF.

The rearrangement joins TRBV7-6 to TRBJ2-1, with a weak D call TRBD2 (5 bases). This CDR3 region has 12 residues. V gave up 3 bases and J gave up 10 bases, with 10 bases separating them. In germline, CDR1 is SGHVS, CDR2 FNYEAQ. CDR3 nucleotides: TGTGCCAGCAGCTTTACCGGGATCGAGCAGTTCTTC. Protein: CASSFTGIEQFF. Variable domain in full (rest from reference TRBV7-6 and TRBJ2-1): GAGVSQSPRYKVTKRGQDVALRCDPISGHVSLYWYRQALGQGPEFLTYFNYEAQQDKSGLPNDRFSAERPEGSISTLTIQRTEQRDSAMYRCASSFTGIEQFFGPGTRLTVL.

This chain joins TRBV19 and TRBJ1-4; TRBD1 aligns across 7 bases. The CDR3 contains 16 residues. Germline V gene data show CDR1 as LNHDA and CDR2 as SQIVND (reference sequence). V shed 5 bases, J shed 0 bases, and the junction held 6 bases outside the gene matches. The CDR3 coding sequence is TGTGCCAGTAGTTCCGGACAGGAGGCAACTAATGAAAAACTGTTTTTT. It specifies CASSSGQEATNEKLFF.

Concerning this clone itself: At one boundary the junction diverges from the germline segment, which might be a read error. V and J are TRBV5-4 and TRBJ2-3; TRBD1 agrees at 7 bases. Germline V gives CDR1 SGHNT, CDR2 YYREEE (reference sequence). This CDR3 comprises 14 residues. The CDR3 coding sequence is TGTGCCAGCAAGATGGTCGCCGGGACAGCTACGCAGTATTTT. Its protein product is CASKMVAGTATQYF.

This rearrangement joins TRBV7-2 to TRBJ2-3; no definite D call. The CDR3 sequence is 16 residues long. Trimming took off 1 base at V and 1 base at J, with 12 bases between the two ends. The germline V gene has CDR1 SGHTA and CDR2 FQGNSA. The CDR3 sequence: CASSLGTVKGTDTQYF. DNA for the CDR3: TGTGCCAGCAGCTTAGGTACAGTGAAGGGCACAGATACGCAGTATTTT.